The 2 T cell receptor beta chains below were found in one sample sequenced in a study of human T cells and chemical hapten exposure (dated by TCRdb to the early 2020s). Taken with the paper, the label for time point translates to: pre-sensitization, week 0. Explained via the paper, the treatment or condition label denotes: therapeutic diphenylcyclopropenone sensitization with weekly scalp DPC. Library preparation used RACE. These reads were obtained on a NextSeq 500. TCRdb applied fastp at Q25 and MiXCR to the public reads, then kept only in-frame beta chains. CDR3 protein duplicates are merged, each entry listing the most common genes and DNA. Counted in this sample were about 77,000 distinct CDR3 sequences; approximately 14% of them appeared once. 4.6% of the sample rests with the top ten. This specimen was whole blood, taken in connection with sensitization to the hapten diphenylcyclopropenone (DPC). Receptor source: a woman aged 45-59 years with alopecia areata. Some clones in this sample may be carry-over from other donors' samples.

The rearrangement joins TRBV6-4 to TRBJ2-3; D remains ambiguous. The CDR3 covers 13 residues. Germline V gene data show CDR1 as MRHNA and CDR2 as SNTAGT. Deletions cut 2 bases from V and 6 bases from J, with 9 bases between. Written as DNA, the CDR3 is TGTGCCAGCAGTGACGAGAAAGGGGATACGCAGTATTTT. Its translation: CASSDEKGDTQYF.

This chain uses TRBV18 with TRBJ1-3; 7 nucleotides match TRBD1. This CDR3 is built from 16 residues. V lost 1 base, J lost 1 base, and 4 bases stayed unmatched. Germline CDR1 reads KGHSH; CDR2 reads LQKENI. CDR3 in DNA: TGTGCCAGCTCACCACAAAAGGGGGCATCTGGAAACACCATATATTTT. Translation gives CASSPQKGASGNTIYF.